This TCR beta chain was retrieved from a study of T cells in tuberculosis. Study context: A South African cohort included IGRA-negative adolescents, latently infected IGRA-positive adolescents and adults with active tuberculosis.

The CDR3 contains 17 residues. The germline CDR1 and CDR2 sequences are SGDLS and YYNGEE. The junction had 6 bases not matched to a gene; V was cut back by 4 bases and J by 1 base. Each donor contributed approximately 100,000 T cells on average, unsorted. Profiled with immunoSEQ multiplex PCR; TCRdb holds only in-frame clones, not every one. This sample yields fewer than 40,000 clones, of which roughly 94% are seen a single time; 8% belongs to the top ten. As regards this clone: Its specificity is unknown.

Findings of the study overall: Active tuberculosis patients had shorter CDR3-alpha; the beta difference was nonsignificant.

The specimen was PBMCs. The receptor was isolated from a donor aged 10 to 29 with latent tuberculosis or without tuberculosis infection. The J gene is TRBJ2-6, the V gene TRBV9; the match to TRBD2 covers 9 bases. The CDR3 bases are TGTGCCAGCAGCCCGGCTAGCGGGACTTCTGGGGCCAACGTCCTGACTTTC. This codes for CASSPASGTSGANVLTF.